The rows below give T cell receptor beta chains drawn from one sample of a study of cytomegalovirus exposure and HLA in healthy donors. Measured with immunoSEQ multiplex PCR; TCRdb has only the in-frame clones, and not every one. The sample contains roughly 49,000 clones, 77% of which appear only once. The sequencing sample was made of PBMCs. The origin of the receptors is a woman aged 40-49 years in good health and CMV-seropositive. Both conserved end residues are part of each CDR3. D genes are given only for firm matches. Only some rows state a clone size, as once, few, many or a class for expanded clones.

abundance	v_gene	j_gene	d_gene	CDR3aa	CDR3nt
few	TRBV6-5	TRBJ2-2	-	CASSSPRSASPGELFF	TGTGCCAGCAGTTCCCCAAGGAGTGCTTCCCCTGGGGAGCTGTTTTTT
-	TRBV2	TRBJ2-5	-	CASSDRETQYF	TGTGCCAGCAGTGACAGGGAGACCCAGTACTTC
-	TRBV11-2	TRBJ1-5	-	CASSLTGGNQPQHF	TGTGCCAGCAGCTTAACCGGGGGCAATCAGCCCCAGCATTTT
-	TRBV5-1	TRBJ2-7	TRBD1	CASSMTGSEQYF	TGCGCCAGCAGCATGACAGGGTCCGAGCAGTACTTC
-	TRBV2	TRBJ1-3	-	CASTSPPTDTIYF	TGTGCCAGCACGAGCCCGCCGACAGACACCATATATTTT
-	TRBV19	TRBJ2-3	-	CASTFLDGNTQYF	TGTGCCAGTACCTTCCTAGACGGCAATACGCAGTATTTT
-	TRBV5-4	TRBJ1-6	-	CASSLAVGSSYNSPLHF	TGTGCCAGCAGCTTGGCCGTAGGGAGCTCCTATAATTCACCCCTCCACTTT
-	TRBV11-2	TRBJ2-1	TRBD2	CASSPLAGGYNEQFF	TGTGCCAGCAGCCCTTTAGCGGGGGGGTACAATGAGCAGTTCTTC
-	TRBV9	TRBJ2-5	TRBD2	CASSVGTTQETQYF	TGTGCCAGCAGCGTGGGGACTACGCAAGAGACCCAGTACTTC
few	TRBV6-5	TRBJ2-4	-	CASADKFIQYF	TGTGCCAGCGCGGACAAATTCATTCAGTACTTC
-	TRBV2	TRBJ1-5	-	CASSGNGHGDQPQHF	TGTGCCAGCAGTGGGAACGGACATGGGGATCAGCCCCAGCATTTT
-	TRBV5-8	TRBJ2-3	TRBD1	CASSLPGQADTQYF	TGTGCCAGCAGCCTACCGGGACAGGCAGATACGCAGTATTTT
-	TRBV6-6	TRBJ2-3	-	CASSPGQSSTDTQYF	TGTGCCAGCAGTCCCGGACAGTCTAGCACAGATACGCAGTATTTT
-	TRBV7-6	TRBJ2-3	-	CASSSRLGTDTQYF	TGTGCCAGCAGCAGCAGACTCGGCACAGATACGCAGTATTTT
once	TRBV7-2	TRBJ2-2	TRBD1	CASSPTGTGTNTGELFF	TGTGCCAGCAGCCCTACCGGGACAGGGACGAACACCGGGGAGCTGTTTTTT
-	TRBV10-3	TRBJ1-3	TRBD1	CAAHRGGNTIYF	TGTGCCGCCCACAGGGGTGGAAACACCATATATTTT
-	TRBV19	TRBJ1-2	-	CASTQGYGYTF	TGTGCCAGTACCCAGGGGTACGGCTACACCTTC
-	TRBV2	TRBJ2-1	TRBD2	CASSEALAGLDNEQFF	TGTGCCAGCAGTGAAGCGCTAGCGGGTCTAGACAATGAGCAGTTCTTC
-	TRBV7-2	TRBJ2-3	-	CASSHPGSTYDTQYF	TGTGCCAGCAGCCATCCGGGGAGTACTTACGATACGCAGTATTTT
few	TRBV28	TRBJ2-2	-	CASSSPGLLGSGLFF	TGTGCCAGCAGTTCCCCTGGACTCCTAGGGAGTGGGCTGTTTTTT
-	TRBV7-2	TRBJ1-2	TRBD1	CASGQGASGYTF	TGTGCCAGCGGGCAGGGGGCTTCGGGCTACACCTTC
-	TRBV4-1	TRBJ2-3	TRBD2	CASSQDAITSGVTDTQYF	TGCGCCAGCAGCCAAGATGCGATTACTAGCGGGGTCACAGATACGCAGTATTTT
-	TRBV29-1	TRBJ1-2	-	CSVEEEDGYTF	TGCAGCGTTGAAGAGGAGGATGGCTACACCTTC
-	TRBV25-1	TRBJ2-3	TRBD2	CASSVGTSGGGQYF	TGTGCCAGCAGTGTCGGGACTAGCGGGGGAGGGCAGTATTTT
-	TRBV9	TRBJ2-5	TRBD2	CASSVGNSGVQETQYF	TGTGCCAGCAGCGTAGGTAATAGCGGGGTTCAAGAGACCCAGTACTTC